This T cell receptor beta chain appears in the sequencing data of a study of blood T cell repertoires in COVID-19. This clone was seen only once. Germline trimming cut 3 bases from V and 1 base from J; bases unmatched to any gene: 8. Germline CDR1 reads LNHDA; CDR2 reads SQIVND (reference sequence). The CDR3 runs to 16 residues. Generated by immunoSEQ multiplex PCR, the TCRdb table keeps only in-frame clones and is missing some. Here the sample spans 200,000 to 250,000 clones, 85% to 90% being singletons. This chain links TRBV19 with TRBJ1-1; 7 bases map to TRBD1. The receptor comes from a man aged 45-65 years with acute or convalescent COVID-19. The sequencing input was peripheral blood. CDR3 protein: CASSILGTASNTEAFF. For the CDR3, the DNA is TGTGCCAGTAGTATCCTGGGGACAGCTTCGAACACTGAAGCTTTCTTT.